This TCR beta chain appears in the sequencing data of a study of T cells in Graves' hyperthyroidism and ophthalmopathy. Study-wide results and limits: Blood also carried most thyroid clonotypes expanded above 0.001.

The investigators amplified TCR beta CDR3 regions from RNA transcripts. The primer set for the first-round RT-PCR of the TCR CDR3 was HTBI. TCRdb ran MiXCR on the multiplex PCR reads and lists one entry per CDR3 protein. The profile shows nearly 600,000 distinct CDR3 sequences, 13% to 15% of them singletons. Per the germline V gene, CDR1 is LGHDT and CDR2 is YNNKEL (reference sequence). CDR3 length equals 18 residues. Germline trimming cut 1 base from V and 1 base from J; bases unmatched to any gene: 5. Duration under 3 months, a NOSPECS grade of at least 4, and a Clinical Activity Score of at least 3 characterized the ophthalmopathy patients. Clinicians diagnosed patients from clinical symptoms, serum thyroxine and TRAb, thyroid ultrasound and orbital computed tomography. PBMCs were obtained from approximately 10 ml fresh peripheral blood. Only a few counts were recorded for this clonotype. The antigen remains unidentified.

The sequence was obtained from a woman aged 18-30 years with Graves' ophthalmopathy. Input material: blood. V gene TRBV3-1 combines with J gene TRBJ1-5; TRBD1 agrees at 12 bases. CDR3 protein: CASSQVGQGALSNQPQHF. CDR3 bases: TGTGCCAGCAGCCAAGTGGGACAGGGGGCATTAAGCAATCAGCCCCAGCATTTT.